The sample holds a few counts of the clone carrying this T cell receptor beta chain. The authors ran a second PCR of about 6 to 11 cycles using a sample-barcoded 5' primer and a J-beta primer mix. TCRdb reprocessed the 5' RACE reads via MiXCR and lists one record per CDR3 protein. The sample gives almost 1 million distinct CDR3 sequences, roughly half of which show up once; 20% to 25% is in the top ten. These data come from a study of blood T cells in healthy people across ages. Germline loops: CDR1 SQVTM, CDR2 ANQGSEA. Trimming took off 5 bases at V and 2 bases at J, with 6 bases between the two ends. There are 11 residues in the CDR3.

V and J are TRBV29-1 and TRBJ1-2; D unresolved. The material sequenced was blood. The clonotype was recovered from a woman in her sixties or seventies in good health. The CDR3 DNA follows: TGCAGCGTTCGTACAAACTATGGCTACACCTTC. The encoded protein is CSVRTNYGYTF.